There are many counts of the clone carrying this T cell receptor (beta chain). This sample was included in a study of early T cells in non-severe SARS-CoV-2 infection. CDR1 and CDR2 (germline): SGHVS, FNYEAQ. The CDR3 has 15 residues. Trimming took off 5 bases at V and 3 bases at J, with 16 bases between the two ends. MiXCR, run by TCRdb on the 5' RACE reads, gives a single entry per CDR3 protein. The sample shows about 29,000 distinct CDR3 sequences, about 4.5% of them seen only once. This rearrangement joins TRBV7-6 to TRBJ2-5; tentatively, D is TRBD2 (5 bases). This TCR was sampled from an adult who was a healthcare worker with PCR-confirmed SARS-CoV-2 infection or an uninfected control (not recorded which). Specimen: whole blood. The CDR3: CASSPEWGEKETQYF. The CDR3, as DNA: TGTGCCAGCAGCCCCGAGTGGGGAGAAAAAGAGACCCAGTACTTC.